A selection of T cell receptor beta chains follows, all from one sample in a study of CD8 T cells in Susac syndrome. TCRdb ran MiXCR on the immunoSEQ multiplex PCR reads and lists one entry per CDR3 protein. The table includes tens of thousands of distinct CDR3 sequences, around 95% detected once. Sequenced input: CD8+ T cells from PBMCs. Every receptor here comes from a human donor with multiple sclerosis. Each CDR3 is given with its conserved first and last residue. The D gene is left open where the match is weak.

cdr3_aa,cdr3_nt,d_call,v_call,j_call
CASSSQGSEQYF,TGTGCCAGCAGCTCACAGGGAAGCGAGCAGTACTTC,NA,TRBV6-5,TRBJ2-7
CSATEPTSGGADEQFF,TGCAGTGCAACTGAACCTACTAGCGGGGGGGCCGATGAGCAGTTCTTC,TRBD2,TRBV20-1,TRBJ2-1
CAWSVMSSGNTIYF,TGTGCCTGGAGTGTTATGAGCTCTGGAAACACCATATATTTT,NA,TRBV30,TRBJ1-3
CAWSVIPYEQYF,TGTGCCTGGAGTGTAATTCCCTACGAGCAGTACTTC,NA,TRBV30,TRBJ2-7
CASSQDRTGGSYEQYF,TGCGCCAGCAGCCAAGATAGGACAGGGGGCTCCTACGAGCAGTACTTC,TRBD1,TRBV4-3,TRBJ2-7
CASSLGGGSYEQYF,TGTGCCAGCAGCTTGGGCGGGGGATCTTACGAGCAGTACTTC,TRBD2,TRBV5-6,TRBJ2-7
CASSEAEREVNSPLHF,TGTGCCAGCAGTGAAGCGGAAAGGGAGGTTAATTCACCCCTCCACTTT,NA,TRBV2,TRBJ1-6
CASSVTGPRMDEQYF,TGTGCCAGCAGCGTGACAGGGCCCCGAATGGACGAGCAGTACTTC,TRBD1,TRBV14,TRBJ2-7
CSARVMSLAGGEQYF,TGCAGTGCTAGAGTAATGTCCCTAGCGGGAGGCGAGCAGTACTTC,TRBD2,TRBV20-1,TRBJ2-7
CSASSGSGRISVSYEQYF,TGCAGTGCTAGCTCGGGTAGCGGGAGGATTTCAGTATCCTACGAGCAGTACTTC,TRBD2,TRBV20-1,TRBJ2-7
CASSLGRDNTEAFF,TGTGCCAGCAGCTTGGGCAGGGATAACACTGAAGCTTTCTTT,NA,TRBV5-6,TRBJ1-1
CSATGTGDYNEQFF,TGCAGCGCCACCGGGACAGGGGACTACAATGAGCAGTTCTTC,TRBD1,TRBV29-1,TRBJ2-1
CATSSPSGLYEQYF,TGTGCCACCAGCAGTCCGTCAGGGTTGTACGAGCAGTACTTC,NA,TRBV15,TRBJ2-7
CSARDSGGLYNEQFF,TGCAGTGCTAGAGATAGCGGGGGGTTATACAATGAGCAGTTCTTC,TRBD2,TRBV20-1,TRBJ2-1
CSVDRKSSSYNEQFF,TGCAGCGTTGATAGAAAGTCCAGCTCCTACAATGAGCAGTTCTTC,NA,TRBV29-1,TRBJ2-1
CASMSADRVDIQYF,TGTGCCAGTATGTCCGCGGACAGGGTTGACATTCAGTACTTC,TRBD1,TRBV19,TRBJ2-4
CASQPTSGWDQPQHF,TGTGCCAGCCAACCAACATCAGGTTGGGATCAGCCCCAGCATTTT,NA,TRBV6-5,TRBJ1-5
CASSLAVSGELFF,TGTGCCAGCAGCTTGGCAGTCTCCGGGGAGCTGTTTTTT,NA,TRBV5-4,TRBJ2-2
CSVSTGGLTEAFF,TGCAGCGTTTCGACAGGGGGCCTGACTGAAGCTTTCTTT,TRBD1,TRBV29-1,TRBJ1-1
CASTTLGGGPAFF,TGTGCCAGTACCACGTTGGGAGGAGGGCCGGCTTTCTTT,NA,TRBV19,TRBJ1-1
CASSQDGRLSAQYF,TGCGCCAGCAGCCAAGATGGACGGCTATCGGCCCAGTACTTC,NA,TRBV4-3,TRBJ2-5
CSVGPGLTDTQYF,TGCAGCGTTGGGCCGGGACTTACAGATACGCAGTATTTT,NA,TRBV29-1,TRBJ2-3
CSVLFMTREAFF,TGCAGTGTTCTCTTCATGACACGAGAAGCTTTCTTT,NA,TRBV20-1,TRBJ1-1
CASKPEGDGNQPQHF,TGTGCCAGCAAGCCGGAGGGAGACGGCAATCAGCCCCAGCATTTT,NA,TRBV27,TRBJ1-5
CAWTEGTGWADTQYF,TGTGCCTGGACAGAGGGGACAGGGTGGGCAGATACGCAGTATTTT,TRBD1,TRBV30,TRBJ2-3